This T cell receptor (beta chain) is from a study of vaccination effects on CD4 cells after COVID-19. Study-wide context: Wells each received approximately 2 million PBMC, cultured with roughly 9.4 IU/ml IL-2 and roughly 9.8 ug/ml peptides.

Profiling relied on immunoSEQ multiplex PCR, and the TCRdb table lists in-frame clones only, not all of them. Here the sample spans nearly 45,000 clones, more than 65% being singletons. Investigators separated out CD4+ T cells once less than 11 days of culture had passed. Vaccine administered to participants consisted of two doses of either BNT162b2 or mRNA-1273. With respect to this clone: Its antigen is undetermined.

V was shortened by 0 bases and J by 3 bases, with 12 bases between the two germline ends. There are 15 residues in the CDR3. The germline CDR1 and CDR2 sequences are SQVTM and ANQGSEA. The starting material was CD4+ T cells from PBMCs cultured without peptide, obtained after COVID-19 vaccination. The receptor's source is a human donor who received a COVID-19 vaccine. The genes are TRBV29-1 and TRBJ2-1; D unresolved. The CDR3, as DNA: TGCAGCGTTGAAGATCCTACTTACCTCTACAATGAGCAGTTCTTC. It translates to CSVEDPTYLYNEQFF.